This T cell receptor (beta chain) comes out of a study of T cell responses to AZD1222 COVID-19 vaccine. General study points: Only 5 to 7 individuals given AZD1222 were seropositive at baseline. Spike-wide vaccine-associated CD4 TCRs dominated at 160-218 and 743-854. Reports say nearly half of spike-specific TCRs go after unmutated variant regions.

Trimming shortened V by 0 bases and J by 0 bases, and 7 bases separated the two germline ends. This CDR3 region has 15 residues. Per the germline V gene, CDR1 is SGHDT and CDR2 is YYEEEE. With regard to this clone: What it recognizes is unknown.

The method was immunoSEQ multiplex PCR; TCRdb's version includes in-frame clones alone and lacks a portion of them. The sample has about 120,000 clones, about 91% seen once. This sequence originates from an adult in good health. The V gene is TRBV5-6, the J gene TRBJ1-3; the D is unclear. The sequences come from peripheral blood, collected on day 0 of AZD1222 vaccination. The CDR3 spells CASSLGVPSGNTIYF. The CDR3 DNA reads TGTGCCAGCAGCTTGGGGGTCCCCTCTGGAAACACCATATATTTT.